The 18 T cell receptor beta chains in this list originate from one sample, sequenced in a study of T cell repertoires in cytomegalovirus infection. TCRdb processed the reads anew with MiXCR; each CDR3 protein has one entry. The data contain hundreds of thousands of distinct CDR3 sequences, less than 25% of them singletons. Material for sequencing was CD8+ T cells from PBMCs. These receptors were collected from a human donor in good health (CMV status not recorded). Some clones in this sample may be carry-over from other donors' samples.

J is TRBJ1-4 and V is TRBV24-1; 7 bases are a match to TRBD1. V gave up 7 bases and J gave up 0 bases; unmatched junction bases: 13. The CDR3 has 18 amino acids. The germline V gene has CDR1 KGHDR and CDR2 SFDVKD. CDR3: CATSPRQGRVPTNEKLFF. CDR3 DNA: TGTGCCACCAGCCCTAGACAGGGTAGGGTCCCAACTAATGAAAAACTGTTTTTT.

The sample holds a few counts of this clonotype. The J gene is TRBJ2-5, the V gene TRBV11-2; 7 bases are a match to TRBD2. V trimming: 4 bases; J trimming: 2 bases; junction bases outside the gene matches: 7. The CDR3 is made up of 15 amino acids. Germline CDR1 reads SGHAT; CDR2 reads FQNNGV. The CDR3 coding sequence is TGTGCCAGCAGCTCGTCGGGGGGTCGTCAAGAGACCCAGTACTTC. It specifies CASSSSGGRQETQYF.

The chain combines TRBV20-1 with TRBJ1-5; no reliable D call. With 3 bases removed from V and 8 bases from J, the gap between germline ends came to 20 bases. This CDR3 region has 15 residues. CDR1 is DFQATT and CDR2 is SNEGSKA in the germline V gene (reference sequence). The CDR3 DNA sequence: TGCAGTGCTAGCGGAGGTGGAGACGGCGAAAAGCCCCAGCATTTT. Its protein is CSASGGGDGEKPQHF.

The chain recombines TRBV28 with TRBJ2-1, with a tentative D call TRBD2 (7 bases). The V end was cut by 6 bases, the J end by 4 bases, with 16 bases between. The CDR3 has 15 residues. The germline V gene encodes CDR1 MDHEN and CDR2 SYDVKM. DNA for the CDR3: TGTGCCAGCAGCGGCTCGGGGGGCCTATACAATGAGCAGTTCTTC. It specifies CASSGSGGLYNEQFF. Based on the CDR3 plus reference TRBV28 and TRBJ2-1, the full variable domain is DVKVTQSSRYLVKRTGEKVFLECVQDMDHENMFWYRQDPGLGLRLIYFSYDVKMKEKGDIPEGYSVSREKKERFSLILESASTNQTSMYLCASSGSGGLYNEQFFGPGTRLTVL.

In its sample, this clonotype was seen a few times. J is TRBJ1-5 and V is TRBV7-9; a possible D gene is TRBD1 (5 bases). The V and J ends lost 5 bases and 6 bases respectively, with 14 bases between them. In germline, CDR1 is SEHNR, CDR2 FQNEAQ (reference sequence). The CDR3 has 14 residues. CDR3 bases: TGTGCCAGCAGCCCGGGGCCGGGCGTTCAGCCCCAGCATTTT. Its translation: CASSPGPGVQPQHF.

The chain's CDR3 is CASSRIADSLKNIQYF. Written as DNA, the CDR3 is TGTGCCAGCAGTCGAATCGCTGACAGCTTAAAAAACATTCAGTACTTC. The chain employs TRBV28 and TRBJ2-4, with D possibly being TRBD1 (5 bases). V was pared by 5 bases and J by 4 bases, with 18 bases between. The CDR3 contains 16 residues. The germline V gene has CDR1 MDHEN and CDR2 SYDVKM.

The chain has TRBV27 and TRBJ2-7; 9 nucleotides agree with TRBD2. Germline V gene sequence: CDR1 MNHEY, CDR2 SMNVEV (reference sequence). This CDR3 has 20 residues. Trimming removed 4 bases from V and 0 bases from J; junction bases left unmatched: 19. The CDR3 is CASSSPSERGADCSSYEQYV. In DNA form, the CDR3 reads TGTGCCAGCAGTTCGCCCTCGGAGCGGGGGGCCGATTGTTCCTCCTACGAGCAGTACGTC.

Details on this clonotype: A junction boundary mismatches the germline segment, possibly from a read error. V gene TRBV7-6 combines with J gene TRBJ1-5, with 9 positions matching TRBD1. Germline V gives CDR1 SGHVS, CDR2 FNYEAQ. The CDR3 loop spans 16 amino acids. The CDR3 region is CVSSPRTGEGNQPQHF. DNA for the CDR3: TGTGTCAGCAGCCCGCGGACAGGGGAGGGCAATCAGCCCCAGCATTTT.

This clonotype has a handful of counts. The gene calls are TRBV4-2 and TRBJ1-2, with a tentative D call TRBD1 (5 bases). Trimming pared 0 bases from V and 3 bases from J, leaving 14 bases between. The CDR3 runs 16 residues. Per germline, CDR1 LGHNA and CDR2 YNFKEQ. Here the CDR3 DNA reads TGTGCCAGCAGCCAAGATATGGGGCGGAATGACTATGGCTACACCTTC. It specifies CASSQDMGRNDYGYTF.

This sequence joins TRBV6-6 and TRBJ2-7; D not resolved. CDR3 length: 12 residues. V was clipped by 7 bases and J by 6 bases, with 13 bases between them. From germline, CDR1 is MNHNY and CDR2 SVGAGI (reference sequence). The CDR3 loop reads CASTLDGVEQYF. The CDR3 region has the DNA TGTGCCAGCACCCTGGACGGAGTCGAGCAGTACTTC.

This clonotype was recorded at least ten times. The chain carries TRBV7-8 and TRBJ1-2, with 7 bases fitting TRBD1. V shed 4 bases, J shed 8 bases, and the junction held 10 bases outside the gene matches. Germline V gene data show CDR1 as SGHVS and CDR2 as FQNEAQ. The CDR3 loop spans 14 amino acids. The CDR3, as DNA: TGTGCCAGCAGCTCGTCCGACAGGGAGAGAGGCTACACCTTC. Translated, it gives CASSSSDRERGYTF.

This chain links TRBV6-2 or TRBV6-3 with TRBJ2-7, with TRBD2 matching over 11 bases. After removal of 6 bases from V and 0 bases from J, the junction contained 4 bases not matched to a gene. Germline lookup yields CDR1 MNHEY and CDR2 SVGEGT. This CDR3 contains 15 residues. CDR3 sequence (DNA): TGTGCCAGCAGCCTGGGACTAGCGGCCTCCTACGAGCAGTACGTC. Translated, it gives CASSLGLAASYEQYV.

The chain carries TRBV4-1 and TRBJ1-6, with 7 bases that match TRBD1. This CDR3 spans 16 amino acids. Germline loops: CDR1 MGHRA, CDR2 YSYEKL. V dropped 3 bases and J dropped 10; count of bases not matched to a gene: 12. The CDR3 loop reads CASSHFTGTVDSPLHF. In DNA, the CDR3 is TGCGCCAGCAGCCATTTCACCGGGACAGTAGACTCACCCCTCCACTTT.

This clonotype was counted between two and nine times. The CDR3 sequence is CSAVGRGGLLEQFF. For the CDR3, the DNA is TGCAGTGCCGTGGGGCGGGGGGGCCTATTGGAGCAGTTCTTC. This chain joins TRBV20-1 and TRBJ2-1; TRBD2 aligns across 9 bases. The V gene end was trimmed by 6 bases and the J gene end by 10 bases; junction bases not matched to a gene: 13. Germline loops: CDR1 DFQATT, CDR2 SNEGSKA (reference sequence). The CDR3 is made up of 14 amino acids.

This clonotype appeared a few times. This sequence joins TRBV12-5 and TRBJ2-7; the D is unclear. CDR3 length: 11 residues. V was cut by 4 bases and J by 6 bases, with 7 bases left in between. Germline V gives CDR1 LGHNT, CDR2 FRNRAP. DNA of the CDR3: TGTGCTAGTGGTTCCGCTGGCGAGCAGTACTTC. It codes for CASGSAGEQYF.

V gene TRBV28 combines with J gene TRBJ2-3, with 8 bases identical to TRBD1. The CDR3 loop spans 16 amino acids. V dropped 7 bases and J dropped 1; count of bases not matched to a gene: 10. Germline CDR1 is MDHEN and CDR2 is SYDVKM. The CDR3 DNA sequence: TGTGCCAGCACCGTACTTCCGGGACAGGGCACAGATACGCAGTATTTT. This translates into CASTVLPGQGTDTQYF.

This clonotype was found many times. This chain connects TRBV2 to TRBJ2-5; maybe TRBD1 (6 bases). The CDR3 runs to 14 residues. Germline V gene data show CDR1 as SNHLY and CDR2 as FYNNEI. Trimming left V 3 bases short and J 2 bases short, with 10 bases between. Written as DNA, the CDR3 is TGTGCCAGCAGTGAGGGCAGGGGACAAGAGACCCAGTACTTC. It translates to CASSEGRGQETQYF.

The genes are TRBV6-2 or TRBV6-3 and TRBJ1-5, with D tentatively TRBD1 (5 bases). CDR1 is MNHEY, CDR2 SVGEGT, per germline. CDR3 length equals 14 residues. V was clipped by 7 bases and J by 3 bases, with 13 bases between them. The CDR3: CASTGTTPNQPQHF. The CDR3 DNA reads TGTGCCAGCACCGGGACGACGCCCAATCAGCCCCAGCATTTT.